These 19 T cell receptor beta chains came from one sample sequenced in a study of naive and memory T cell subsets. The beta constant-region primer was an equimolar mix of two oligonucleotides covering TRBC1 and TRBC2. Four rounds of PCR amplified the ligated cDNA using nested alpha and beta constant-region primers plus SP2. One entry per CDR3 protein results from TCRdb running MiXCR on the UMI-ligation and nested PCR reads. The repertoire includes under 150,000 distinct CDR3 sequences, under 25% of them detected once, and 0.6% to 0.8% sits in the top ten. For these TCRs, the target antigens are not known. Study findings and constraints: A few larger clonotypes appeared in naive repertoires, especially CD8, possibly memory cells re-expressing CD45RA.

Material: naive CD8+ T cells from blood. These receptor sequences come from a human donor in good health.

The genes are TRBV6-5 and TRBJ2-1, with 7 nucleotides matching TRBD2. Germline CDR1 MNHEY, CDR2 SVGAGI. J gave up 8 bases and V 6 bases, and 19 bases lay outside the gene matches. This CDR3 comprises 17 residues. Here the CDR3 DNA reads TGTGCCAGCAGGACGAGACTAGCCATTACGTTGGGCTATGAGCAGTTCTTC. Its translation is CASRTRLAITLGYEQFF.

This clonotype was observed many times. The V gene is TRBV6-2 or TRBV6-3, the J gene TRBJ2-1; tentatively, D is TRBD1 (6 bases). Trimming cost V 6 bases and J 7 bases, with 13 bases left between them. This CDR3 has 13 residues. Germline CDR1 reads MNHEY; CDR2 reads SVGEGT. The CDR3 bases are TGTGCCAGCAGCATTTTAAGGGGGAATGAGCAGTTCTTC. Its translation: CASSILRGNEQFF.

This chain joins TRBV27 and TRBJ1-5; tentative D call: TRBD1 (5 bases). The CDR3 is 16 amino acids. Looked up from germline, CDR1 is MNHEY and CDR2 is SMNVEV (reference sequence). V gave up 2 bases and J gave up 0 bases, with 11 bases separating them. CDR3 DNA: TGTGCCAGCAGTTTAAGCGGGGGTAATAGCAATCAGCCCCAGCATTTT. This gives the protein CASSLSGGNSNQPQHF.

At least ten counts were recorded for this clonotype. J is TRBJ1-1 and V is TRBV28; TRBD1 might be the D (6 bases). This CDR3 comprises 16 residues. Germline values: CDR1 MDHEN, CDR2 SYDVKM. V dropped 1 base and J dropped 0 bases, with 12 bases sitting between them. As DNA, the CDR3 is TGTGCCAGCAGTTTATTAACCGGGACAATGAACACTGAAGCTTTCTTT. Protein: CASSLLTGTMNTEAFF.

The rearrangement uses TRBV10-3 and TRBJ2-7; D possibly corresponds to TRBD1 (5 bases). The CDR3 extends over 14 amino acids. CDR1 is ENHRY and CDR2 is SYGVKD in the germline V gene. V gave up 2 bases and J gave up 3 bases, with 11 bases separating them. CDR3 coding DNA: TGTGCCATCAGTGAGACGGGCAGGGTCTACGAGCAGTACTTC. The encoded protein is CAISETGRVYEQYF.

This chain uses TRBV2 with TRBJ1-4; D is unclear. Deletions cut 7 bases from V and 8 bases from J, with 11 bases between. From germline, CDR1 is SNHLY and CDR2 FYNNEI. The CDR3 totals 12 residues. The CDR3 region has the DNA TGTGCCAGCACCGACCTCCTAGAAAAACTGTTTTTT. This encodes CASTDLLEKLFF.

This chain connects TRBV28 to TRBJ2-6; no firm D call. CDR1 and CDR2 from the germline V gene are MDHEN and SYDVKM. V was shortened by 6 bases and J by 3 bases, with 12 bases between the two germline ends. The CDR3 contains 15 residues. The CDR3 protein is CASRDGERGANVLTF. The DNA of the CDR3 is TGTGCCAGCAGGGACGGTGAGCGTGGGGCCAACGTCCTGACTTTC.

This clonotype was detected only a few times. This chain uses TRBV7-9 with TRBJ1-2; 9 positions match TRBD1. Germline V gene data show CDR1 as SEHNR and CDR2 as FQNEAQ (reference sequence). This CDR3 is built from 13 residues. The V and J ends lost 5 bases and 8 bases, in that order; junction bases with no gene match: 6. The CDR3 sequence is CASSQQGAVGYTF. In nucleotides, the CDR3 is TGTGCCAGCAGCCAACAGGGGGCGGTCGGCTACACCTTC.

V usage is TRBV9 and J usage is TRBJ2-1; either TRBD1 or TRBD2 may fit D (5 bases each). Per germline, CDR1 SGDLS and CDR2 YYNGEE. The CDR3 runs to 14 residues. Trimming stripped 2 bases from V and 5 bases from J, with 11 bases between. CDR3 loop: CASSVGVWDNEQFF. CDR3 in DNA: TGTGCCAGCAGCGTGGGGGTTTGGGACAATGAGCAGTTCTTC.

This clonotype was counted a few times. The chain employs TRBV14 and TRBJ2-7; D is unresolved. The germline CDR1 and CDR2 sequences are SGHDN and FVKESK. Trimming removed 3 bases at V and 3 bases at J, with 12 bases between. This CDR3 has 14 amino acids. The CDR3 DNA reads TGTGCCAGCAGCCAGCCAGACAAATACTACGAGCAGTACTTC. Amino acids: CASSQPDKYYEQYF.

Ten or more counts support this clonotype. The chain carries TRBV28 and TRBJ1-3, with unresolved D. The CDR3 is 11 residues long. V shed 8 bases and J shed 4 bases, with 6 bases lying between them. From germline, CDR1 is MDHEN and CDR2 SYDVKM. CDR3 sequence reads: CASSPGNTIYF. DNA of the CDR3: TGTGCCAGCTCCCCCGGAAACACCATATATTTT.

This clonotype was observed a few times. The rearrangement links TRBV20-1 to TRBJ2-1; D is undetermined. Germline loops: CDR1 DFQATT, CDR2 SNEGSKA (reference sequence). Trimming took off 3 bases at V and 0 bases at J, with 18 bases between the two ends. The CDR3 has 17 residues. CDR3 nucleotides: TGCAGTGCTAGCCCAACGGACGTGGCAAGCTCCTACAATGAGCAGTTCTTC. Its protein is CSASPTDVASSYNEQFF.

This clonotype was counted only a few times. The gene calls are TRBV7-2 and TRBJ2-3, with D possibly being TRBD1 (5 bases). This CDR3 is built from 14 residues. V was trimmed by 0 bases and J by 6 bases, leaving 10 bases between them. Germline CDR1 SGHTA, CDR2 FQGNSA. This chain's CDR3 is CASSLADMSDTQYF. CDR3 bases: TGTGCCAGCAGCTTAGCGGACATGTCGGATACGCAGTATTTT.

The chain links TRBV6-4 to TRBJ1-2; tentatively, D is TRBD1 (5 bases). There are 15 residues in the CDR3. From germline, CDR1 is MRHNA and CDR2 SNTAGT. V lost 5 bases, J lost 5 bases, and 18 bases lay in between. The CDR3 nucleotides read TGTGCCAGCAGTCAGCCGGGACCCCGGAGGTATGGCTACACCTTC. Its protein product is CASSQPGPRRYGYTF.

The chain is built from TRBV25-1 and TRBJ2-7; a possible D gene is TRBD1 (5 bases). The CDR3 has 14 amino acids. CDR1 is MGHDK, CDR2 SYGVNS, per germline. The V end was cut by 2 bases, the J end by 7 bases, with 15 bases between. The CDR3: CASSEGARVGEQYF. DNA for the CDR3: TGTGCCAGCAGTGAAGGGGCCAGGGTGGGGGAGCAGTACTTC.

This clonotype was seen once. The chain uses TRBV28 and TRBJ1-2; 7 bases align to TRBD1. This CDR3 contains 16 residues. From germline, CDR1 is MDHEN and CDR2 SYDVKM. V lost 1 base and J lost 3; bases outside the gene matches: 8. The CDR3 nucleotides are TGTGCCAGCAGTTTATTCCAAGGGGGCCCTGACTATGGCTACACCTTC. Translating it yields CASSLFQGGPDYGYTF.

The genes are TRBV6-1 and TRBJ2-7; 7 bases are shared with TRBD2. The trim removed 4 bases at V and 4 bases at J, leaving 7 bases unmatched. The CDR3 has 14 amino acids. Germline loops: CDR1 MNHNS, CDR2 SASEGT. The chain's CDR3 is CASSVAGEAYEQYF. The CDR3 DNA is TGTGCCAGCAGTGTTGCGGGAGAGGCATACGAGCAGTACTTC.

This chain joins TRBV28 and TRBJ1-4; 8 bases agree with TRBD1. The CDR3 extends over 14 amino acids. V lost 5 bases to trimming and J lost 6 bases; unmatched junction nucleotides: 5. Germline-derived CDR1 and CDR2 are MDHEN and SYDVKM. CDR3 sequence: CASSVDRGDEKLFF. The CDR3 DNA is TGTGCCAGCAGTGTAGACAGGGGTGATGAAAAACTGTTTTTT.

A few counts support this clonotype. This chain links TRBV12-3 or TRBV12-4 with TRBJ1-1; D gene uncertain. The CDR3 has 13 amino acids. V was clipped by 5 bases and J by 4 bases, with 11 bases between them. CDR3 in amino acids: CASSPVGSTEAFF. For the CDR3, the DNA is TGTGCCAGCAGTCCCGTTGGGAGCACTGAAGCTTTCTTT.